This TCR beta chain was observed in a study of blood T cell repertoires in COVID-19. The data were produced by immunoSEQ multiplex PCR, yet TCRdb's version contains in-frame clones alone and is incomplete. The table shows about 170,000 clones, with around four fifths occurring only once. The CDR3 sequence is 13 residues long. V trimming: 6 bases; J trimming: 8 bases; junction bases outside the gene matches: 9. The clonotype comes from a woman in her seventies with COVID-19, enrolled during active disease. The chain has TRBV12-3 or TRBV12-4 and TRBJ1-2; 7 nucleotides match TRBD1. Material for sequencing was peripheral blood. The CDR3 protein is CASSSRQGEGYTF. The CDR3 DNA is TGTGCCAGCAGCTCTAGACAGGGAGAAGGCTACACCTTC.